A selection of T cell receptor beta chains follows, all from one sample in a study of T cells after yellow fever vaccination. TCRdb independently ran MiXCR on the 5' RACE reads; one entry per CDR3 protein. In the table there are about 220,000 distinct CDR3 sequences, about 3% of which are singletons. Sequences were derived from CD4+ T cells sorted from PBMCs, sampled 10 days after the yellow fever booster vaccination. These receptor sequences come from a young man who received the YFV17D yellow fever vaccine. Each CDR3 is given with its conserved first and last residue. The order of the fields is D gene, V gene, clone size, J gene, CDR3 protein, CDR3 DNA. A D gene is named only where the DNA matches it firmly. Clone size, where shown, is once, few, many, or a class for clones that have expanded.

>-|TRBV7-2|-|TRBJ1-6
CASSRGAGGRNSPLHF
TGTGCCAGCAGCCGGGGTGCGGGGGGCAGGAATTCACCCCTCCACTTT
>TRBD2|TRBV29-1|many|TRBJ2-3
CSVIAGGRTDTQYF
TGCAGCGTTATAGCGGGGGGTCGCACAGATACGCAGTATTTT
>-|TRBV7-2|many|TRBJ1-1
CASSFGHRAGRNTEAFF
TGTGCCAGCAGCTTCGGCCACAGGGCTGGAAGGAACACTGAAGCTTTCTTT
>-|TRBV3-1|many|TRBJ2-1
CASSQEAPPNEQFF
TGTGCCAGCAGCCAAGAGGCGCCGCCGAATGAGCAGTTCTTC
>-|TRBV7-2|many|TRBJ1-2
CASSTVAGIPNYGYTF
TGTGCCAGCAGTACTGTAGCAGGGATCCCTAACTATGGCTACACCTTC
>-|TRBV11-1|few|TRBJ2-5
CASSFRLANGETQYF
TGTGCCAGCAGCTTCCGGTTGGCGAACGGGGAGACCCAGTACTTC
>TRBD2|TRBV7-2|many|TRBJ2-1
CASSSTSGGVEQFF
TGTGCCAGCAGCTCTACAAGCGGGGGGGTTGAGCAGTTCTTC
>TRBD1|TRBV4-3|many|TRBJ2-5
CASSQDATGGDETQYF
TGCGCCAGCAGCCAAGATGCAACAGGGGGTGATGAGACCCAGTACTTC
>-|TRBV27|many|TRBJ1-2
CASSYRHGAGYTF
TGTGCCAGCAGTTACAGGCACGGGGCTGGCTACACCTTC
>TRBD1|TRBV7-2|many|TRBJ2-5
CASSLQGAIGETQYF
TGTGCCAGCAGCCTACAGGGGGCGATTGGAGAGACCCAGTACTTC
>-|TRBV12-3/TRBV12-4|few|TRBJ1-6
CASTLRGSNSPLHF
TGTGCCAGCACCCTGAGGGGGTCTAATTCACCCCTCCACTTT
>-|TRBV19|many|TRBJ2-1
CASVQARGYNEQFF
TGTGCCAGTGTCCAAGCCAGGGGATACAATGAGCAGTTCTTC
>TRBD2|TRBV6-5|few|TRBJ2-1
CASRRSGGDEQFF
TGTGCCAGCAGACGTAGCGGGGGGGATGAGCAGTTCTTC
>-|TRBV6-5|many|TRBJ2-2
CATQGYTGELFF
TGCGCGACCCAGGGATACACCGGGGAGCTGTTTTTT
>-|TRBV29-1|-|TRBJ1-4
CSVGGIPNEKLFF
TGCAGCGTAGGTGGGATACCGAATGAAAAACTGTTTTTT
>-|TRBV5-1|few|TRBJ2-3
CASKRQGRTDTQYF
TGCGCCAGCAAGCGGCAGGGCCGCACAGATACGCAGTATTTT
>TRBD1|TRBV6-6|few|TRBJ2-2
CASRPGQVAGELFF
TGTGCCAGCAGGCCGGGACAGGTTGCCGGGGAGCTGTTTTTT
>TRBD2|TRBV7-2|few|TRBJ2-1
CASQARGGGYNEQFF
TGTGCCAGTCAAGCCCGGGGGGGAGGTTACAATGAGCAGTTCTTC
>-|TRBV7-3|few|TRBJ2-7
CASRFMAAGNYEQYF
TGTGCCAGCAGGTTCATGGCCGCAGGGAATTACGAGCAGTACTTC
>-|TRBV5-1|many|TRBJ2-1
CASSFALDIRASNEQFF
TGCGCCAGCAGCTTCGCCTTGGACATTAGAGCTAGCAATGAGCAGTTCTTC
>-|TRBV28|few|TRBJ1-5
CASTIGVNQPQHF
TGTGCCAGCACTATCGGGGTTAATCAGCCCCAGCATTTT
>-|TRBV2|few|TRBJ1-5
CASSDQGAGSNQPQHF
TGTGCCAGCAGTGACCAGGGCGCGGGGAGCAATCAGCCCCAGCATTTT
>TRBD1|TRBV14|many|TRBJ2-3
CASSPVDRWRTDTQYF
TGTGCCAGCAGCCCAGTGGACAGGTGGCGCACAGATACGCAGTATTTT
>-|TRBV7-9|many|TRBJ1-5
CASSLGSGLSQPQHF
TGTGCCAGCAGCTTAGGTTCAGGCCTATCCCAGCCCCAGCATTTT
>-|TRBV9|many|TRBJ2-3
CASSVLNTDTQYF
TGTGCCAGCAGCGTCCTAAACACAGATACGCAGTATTTT
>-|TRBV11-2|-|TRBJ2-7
CASSFTTSLEQYF
TGTGCCAGCAGCTTTACGACTTCACTTGAGCAGTACTTC
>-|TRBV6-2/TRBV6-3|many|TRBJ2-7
CASSYPHEQYF
TGTGCCAGCAGTTATCCCCACGAGCAGTACTTC
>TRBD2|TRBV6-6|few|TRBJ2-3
CASSYSLAGGVTDTQYF
TGTGCCAGCAGTTACTCTCTAGCGGGGGGAGTAACAGATACGCAGTATTTT
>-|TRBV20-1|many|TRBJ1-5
CSARDTRQPQHF
TGCAGTGCTAGAGATACGCGGCAGCCCCAGCATTTT
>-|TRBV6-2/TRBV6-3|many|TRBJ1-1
CASTGRGTEAFF
TGTGCCAGTACAGGGAGGGGGACTGAAGCTTTCTTT
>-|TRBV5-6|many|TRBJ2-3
CASSLSRYTDTQYF
TGTGCCAGCAGCTTGAGTCGGTACACAGATACGCAGTATTTT
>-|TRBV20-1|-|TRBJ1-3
CSARRQVSGNTIYF
TGCAGTGCTAGGCGACAGGTCTCTGGAAACACCATATATTTT
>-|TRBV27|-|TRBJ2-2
CASSSRGDRITGELFF
TGTGCCAGCAGTTCGCGTGGAGACAGAATAACCGGGGAGCTGTTTTTT
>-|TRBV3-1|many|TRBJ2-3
CASSRDRRTDTQYF
TGTGCCAGCAGCCGAGATCGACGCACAGATACGCAGTATTTT
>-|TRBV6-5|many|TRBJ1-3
CASSVTPVANTIYF
TGTGCCAGCAGTGTGACTCCCGTGGCAAACACCATATATTTT
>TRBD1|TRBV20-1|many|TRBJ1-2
CSAREDRGNYGYTF
TGCAGTGCTAGAGAGGACAGGGGTAACTATGGCTACACCTTC
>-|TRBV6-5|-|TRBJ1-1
CASSYYRGKAFF
TGTGCCAGCAGTTACTATCGGGGTAAAGCTTTCTTT
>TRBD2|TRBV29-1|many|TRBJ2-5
CSASGGATGETQYF
TGCAGCGCCAGCGGGGGGGCGACGGGTGAGACCCAGTACTTC
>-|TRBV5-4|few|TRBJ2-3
CASSGGWTDTQYF
TGTGCCAGCAGCGGGGGATGGACAGATACGCAGTATTTT
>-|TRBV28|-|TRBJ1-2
CASGYIGVGYGYTF
TGTGCCAGCGGCTACATAGGGGTCGGCTATGGCTACACCTTC
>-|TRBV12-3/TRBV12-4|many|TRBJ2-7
CASLTYEQYF
TGTGCCAGCCTCACCTACGAGCAGTACTTC
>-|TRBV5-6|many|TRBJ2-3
CASSLGLAADTQYF
TGTGCCAGCAGCTTAGGGCTAGCAGCAGATACGCAGTATTTT
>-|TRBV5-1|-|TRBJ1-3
CASSGGTAPYLSGNTIYF
TGCGCCAGCAGCGGCGGGACGGCGCCCTATCTCTCTGGAAACACCATATATTTT
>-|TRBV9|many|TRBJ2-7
CASSVTGTSYEQYF
TGTGCCAGCAGCGTAACCGGGACAAGCTACGAGCAGTACTTC
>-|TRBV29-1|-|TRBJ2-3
CSARRDFTDTQYF
TGCAGCGCCCGACGGGACTTCACAGATACGCAGTATTTT
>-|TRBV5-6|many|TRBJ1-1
CASSPTENTEAFF
TGTGCCAGCAGCCCCACAGAGAACACTGAAGCTTTCTTT
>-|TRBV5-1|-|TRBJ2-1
CASSFRRGLDNEQFF
TGCGCCAGCAGCTTCAGGCGGGGGCTCGACAATGAGCAGTTCTTC
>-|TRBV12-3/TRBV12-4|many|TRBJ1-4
CASSPRPASLFF
TGTGCCAGCAGTCCCCGGCCGGCTTCACTGTTTTTT
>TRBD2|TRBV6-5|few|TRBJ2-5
CASSYSGASGGQETQYF
TGTGCCAGCAGTTACTCAGGGGCTAGCGGGGGCCAAGAGACCCAGTACTTC
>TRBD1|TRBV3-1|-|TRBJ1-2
CASSQGWDRIYGYTF
TGTGCCAGCAGCCAAGGATGGGACAGGATCTATGGCTACACCTTC
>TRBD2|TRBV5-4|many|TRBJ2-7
CASSSLAGNYEQYF
TGTGCCAGCAGCTCACTAGCGGGGAACTACGAGCAGTACTTC
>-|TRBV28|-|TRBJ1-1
CASSLNPPPIAFF
TGTGCCAGCAGTTTAAACCCCCCCCCGATAGCTTTCTTT
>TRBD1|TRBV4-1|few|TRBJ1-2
CASSKGPDRGTGPGGYTF
TGCGCCAGCAGCAAAGGTCCCGACCGAGGGACAGGCCCCGGGGGCTACACCTTC
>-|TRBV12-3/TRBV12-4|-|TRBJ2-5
CASSLGWSGQETQYF
TGTGCCAGCAGTTTAGGGTGGTCCGGGCAAGAGACCCAGTACTTC
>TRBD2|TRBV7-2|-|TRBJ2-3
CASSLWTSESDTQYF
TGTGCCAGCAGCTTATGGACTAGCGAGTCGGATACGCAGTATTTT